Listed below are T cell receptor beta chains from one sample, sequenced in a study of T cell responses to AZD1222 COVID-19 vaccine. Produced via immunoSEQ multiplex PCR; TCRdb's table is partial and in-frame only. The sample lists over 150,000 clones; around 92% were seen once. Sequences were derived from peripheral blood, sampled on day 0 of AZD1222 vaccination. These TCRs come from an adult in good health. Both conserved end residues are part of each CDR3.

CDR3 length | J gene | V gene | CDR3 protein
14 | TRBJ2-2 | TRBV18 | CASSISFRGGELFF
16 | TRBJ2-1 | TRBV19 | CASSLREGSGENEQFF
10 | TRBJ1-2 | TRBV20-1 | CSARRASYTF
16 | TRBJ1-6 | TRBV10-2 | CASSESPGTGGRPLHF
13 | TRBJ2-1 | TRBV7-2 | CASSLLGVAEQFF
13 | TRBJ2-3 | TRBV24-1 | CATSAPSTDTQYF
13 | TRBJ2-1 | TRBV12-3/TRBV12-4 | CASSPSGRREQFF
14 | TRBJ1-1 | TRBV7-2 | CASSYRVVDTEAFF
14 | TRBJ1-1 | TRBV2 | CASKGGSRVTEAFF
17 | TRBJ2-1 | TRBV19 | CASSTTSWEQGKNEQFF
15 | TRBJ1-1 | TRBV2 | CATSLTPTMNTEAFF
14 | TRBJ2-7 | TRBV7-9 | CASSLLSGSYEQYF
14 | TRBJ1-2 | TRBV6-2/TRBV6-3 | CASSYTGFISGYTF
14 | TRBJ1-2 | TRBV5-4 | CASSGAGGPGGYTF
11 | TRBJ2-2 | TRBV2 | CASSSNGELFF
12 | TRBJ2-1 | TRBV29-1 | CSVWTGLGEQFF
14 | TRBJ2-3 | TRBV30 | CAWSLMGSTDTQYF